Below, one T cell receptor beta chain is given with its context. The data were taken from a study of blood T cell repertoires in COVID-19. Overall study: The study drew acute and convalescent COVID-19 samples from the United States, Italy and Spain. Sources were T cells, B-cell-depleted T cells, or PBMCs; the material itself was cDNA or gDNA.

Under the authors' procedure: Amplification with reference gene primers provided the estimates of nucleated cell counts. Generated by immunoSEQ multiplex PCR, the TCRdb table keeps only in-frame clones and is missing some. V and J calls plus clone size are reproduced from that table; the DNA served to infer D and trimming. The sample consists of 200,000 to 250,000 clones, around 83% of them appearing once. The CDR3 runs to 11 residues. Germline V gene data show CDR1 as DFQATT and CDR2 as SNEGSKA (reference sequence). V trimming: 4 bases; J trimming: 10 bases; junction bases outside the gene matches: 5.

The clonotype originates from a man in his forties or fifties who had recovered from COVID-19. Sequencing input: peripheral blood. The chain combines TRBV20-1 with TRBJ1-2; TRBD1 aligns across 8 bases. CDR3 bases: TGCAGTGCTAAGGGACAGGACTCCTACACCTTC. Its protein product is CSAKGQDSYTF.